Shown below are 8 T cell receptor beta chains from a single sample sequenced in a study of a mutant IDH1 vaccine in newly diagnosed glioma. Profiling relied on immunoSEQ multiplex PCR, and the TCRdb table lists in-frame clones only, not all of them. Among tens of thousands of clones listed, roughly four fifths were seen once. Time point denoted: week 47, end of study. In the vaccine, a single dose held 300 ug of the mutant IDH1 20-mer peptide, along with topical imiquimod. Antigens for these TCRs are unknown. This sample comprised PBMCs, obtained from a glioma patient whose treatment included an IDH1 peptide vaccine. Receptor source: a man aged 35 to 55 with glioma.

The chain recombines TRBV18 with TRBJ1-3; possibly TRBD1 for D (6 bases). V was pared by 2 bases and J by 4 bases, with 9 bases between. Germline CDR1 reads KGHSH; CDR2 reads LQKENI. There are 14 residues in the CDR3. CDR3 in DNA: TGTGCCAGCTCACCAAAGGGGGAAGGAAACACCATATATTTT. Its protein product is CASSPKGEGNTIYF.

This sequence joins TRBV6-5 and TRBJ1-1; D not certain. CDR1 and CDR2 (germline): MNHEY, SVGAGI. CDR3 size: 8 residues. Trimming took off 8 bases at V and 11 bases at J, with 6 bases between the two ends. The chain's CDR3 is CASFRAFF. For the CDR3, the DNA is TGTGCCAGCTTTAGGGCTTTCTTT.

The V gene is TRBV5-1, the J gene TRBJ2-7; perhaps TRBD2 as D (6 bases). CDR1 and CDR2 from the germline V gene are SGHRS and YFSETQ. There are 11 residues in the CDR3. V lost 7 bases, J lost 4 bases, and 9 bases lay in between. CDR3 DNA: TGCGCCAGCTCCGCGGGGTACGAGCAGTACTTC. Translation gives CASSAGYEQYF.

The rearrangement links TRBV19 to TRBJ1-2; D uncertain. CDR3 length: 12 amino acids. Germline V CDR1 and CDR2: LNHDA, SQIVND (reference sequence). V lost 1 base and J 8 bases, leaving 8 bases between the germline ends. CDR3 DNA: TGTGCCAGTAGTATAGTTCCGGGAGGCTACACCTTC. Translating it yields CASSIVPGGYTF.

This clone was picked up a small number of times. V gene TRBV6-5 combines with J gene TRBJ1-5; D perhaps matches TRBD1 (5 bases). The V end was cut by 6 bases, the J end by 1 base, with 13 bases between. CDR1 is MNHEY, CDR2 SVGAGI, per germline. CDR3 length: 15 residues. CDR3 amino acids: CASSIDGGSNQPQHF. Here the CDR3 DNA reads TGTGCCAGCAGCATCGACGGGGGGAGCAATCAGCCCCAGCATTTT.

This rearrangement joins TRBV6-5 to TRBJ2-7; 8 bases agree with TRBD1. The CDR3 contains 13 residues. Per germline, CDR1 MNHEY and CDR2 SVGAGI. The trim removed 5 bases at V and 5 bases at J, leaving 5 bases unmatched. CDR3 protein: CASSRQGRNEQYF. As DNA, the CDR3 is TGTGCCAGCAGTCGACAGGGGAGAAACGAGCAGTACTTC.

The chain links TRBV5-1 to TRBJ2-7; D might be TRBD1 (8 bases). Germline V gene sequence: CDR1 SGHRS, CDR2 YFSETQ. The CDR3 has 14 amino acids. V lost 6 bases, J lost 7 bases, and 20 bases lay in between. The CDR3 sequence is CASTTMNRGGEQYF. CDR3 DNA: TGCGCCAGCACCACCATGAACAGGGGGGGAGAGCAGTACTTC.

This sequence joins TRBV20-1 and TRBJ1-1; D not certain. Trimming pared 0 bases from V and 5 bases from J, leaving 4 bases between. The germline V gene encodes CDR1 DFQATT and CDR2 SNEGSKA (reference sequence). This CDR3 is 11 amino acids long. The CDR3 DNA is TGCAGTGCTAGAGAGTTTACTGAAGCTTTCTTT. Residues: CSAREFTEAFF.